The 32 T cell receptor beta chains below come from one sample, sequenced in a study of radiation and T cells in renal cell carcinoma. The data were produced by immunoSEQ multiplex PCR, yet TCRdb's version contains in-frame clones alone and is incomplete. This table holds around 60,000 clones, around 81% found once. Time point given: blood 2 weeks post-SBRT. Treatment here: 15 Gy SBRT to primary tumor, nephrectomy 4 weeks later. The specimen was blood, collected from a patient whose treatment included radiotherapy and nephrectomy. The receptors derive from a man in his fifties or sixties with renal cell carcinoma.

The chain recombines TRBV7-9 with TRBJ2-3; D uncertain. CDR1 and CDR2 from the germline V gene are SEHNR and FQNEAQ (reference sequence). The CDR3 is 17 amino acids. Between the trimmed V and J ends, which lost 1 base and 1 base, there was a span of 15 bases. This CDR3 is CASSLGTGGSGTDTQYF. In DNA, the CDR3 is TGTGCCAGCAGCTTAGGAACCGGCGGTAGTGGCACAGATACGCAGTATTTT.

The chain couples TRBV18 to TRBJ2-1, with D possibly TRBD2 on 5 matching bases. This CDR3 comprises 15 residues. V lost 0 bases to trimming and J lost 9 bases, with 15 bases between them. CDR1 and CDR2 (germline): KGHSH, LQKENI. For the CDR3, the DNA is TGTGCCAGCTCACCACCAGGTGCTAGCTCGGCTGAGCAGTTCTTC. Amino acid sequence: CASSPPGASSAEQFF.

The chain is built from TRBV6-5 and TRBJ2-1, with 7 bases identical to TRBD1. The ends lost 6 bases at V and 9 bases at J; junction bases unmatched: 14. There are 15 residues in the CDR3. Germline loops: CDR1 MNHEY, CDR2 SVGAGI. The CDR3 reads CASSSTRGREGEQFF. The CDR3 coding sequence is TGTGCCAGCAGCTCCACGAGGGGGCGCGAGGGTGAGCAGTTCTTC.

J is TRBJ2-7 and V is TRBV7-9; 14 nucleotides agree with TRBD2. With V trimmed by 4 bases and J by 7 bases, 6 bases remained unmatched. Germline-derived CDR1 and CDR2 are SEHNR and FQNEAQ (reference sequence). This CDR3 comprises 15 residues. Written as DNA, the CDR3 is TGTGCCAGCAGCTCGGGACTAGCGGGGGTCCGAGAGCAGTACTTC. Translated, it gives CASSSGLAGVREQYF.

This clone was recorded once. This sequence joins TRBV4-3 and TRBJ2-5, with D maybe TRBD1 (5 bases). Deletions cut 3 bases from V and 2 bases from J, with 13 bases between. Germline lookup yields CDR1 LGHNA and CDR2 YSLEER. This CDR3 region has 15 residues. CDR3 in amino acids: CASSQVAGSQETQYF. The CDR3 DNA is TGCGCCAGCAGCCAGGTGGCAGGGTCACAAGAGACCCAGTACTTC.

This chain links TRBV30 with TRBJ2-7, with D tentatively TRBD1 (6 bases). CDR1 is GTSNPN and CDR2 is SVGIG in the germline V gene (reference sequence). The CDR3 is 14 residues long. Trimming cost V 4 bases and J 3 bases, with 16 bases left between them. Here the CDR3 DNA reads TGTGCCTGGACCCCAGGGACATCCTACTACGAGCAGTACTTC. It encodes CAWTPGTSYYEQYF.

The rearrangement uses TRBV28 and TRBJ2-5, with 14 nucleotides matching TRBD2. The V gene's germline CDR1 is MDHEN and CDR2 SYDVKM. The CDR3 totals 17 residues. V was pared by 2 bases and J by 4 bases, with 6 bases of the junction left unmatched. CDR3 sequence (DNA): TGTGCCAGCAGTTTACTAACGGGACTAGCGGGGGCAGAGACCCAGTACTTC. It specifies CASSLLTGLAGAETQYF.

This clone was observed a few times. The V gene is TRBV19, the J gene TRBJ1-1; D remains unclear. The CDR3 has 10 residues. CDR1 LNHDA and CDR2 SQIVND come from the germline V gene (reference sequence). Trimming stripped 5 bases from V and 14 bases from J, with 12 bases between. CDR3 nucleotides: TGTGCCAGTAGTGCCGCCTTTCCGTTCTTT. It specifies CASSAAFPFF.

CDR3 in DNA: TGTGCCAGCAGCGGGGCAGGGAATCAGTCCGGGGAGCTGTTTTTT. Encoded protein: CASSGAGNQSGELFF. The chain employs TRBV21-1 and TRBJ2-2; TRBD1 reflects the table's D call only, with no check against the DNA. TRBV21-1 is flagged as a pseudogene. The CDR3 consists of 15 residues.

V and J are TRBV15 and TRBJ1-5; maybe TRBD1 (5 bases). Germline values: CDR1 LNHNV, CDR2 YYDKDF (reference sequence). CDR3 length equals 15 residues. V was pared by 2 bases and J by 2 bases, with 10 bases between. This chain's CDR3 is CATSRRQRRNQPQHF. CDR3 in DNA: TGTGCCACCAGCAGACGACAGAGACGCAATCAGCCCCAGCATTTT.

The chain has TRBV7-2 and TRBJ2-5, with 8 positions matching TRBD2. The CDR3 runs to 16 residues. The trim removed 2 bases at V and 3 bases at J, leaving 8 bases unmatched. Germline V CDR1 and CDR2: SGHTA, FQGNSA. The CDR3 DNA reads TGTGCCAGCAGCTTACGCCCGGGACTAGGGGAAGAGACCCAGTACTTC. Its protein product is CASSLRPGLGEETQYF.

The chain is built from TRBV5-1 and TRBJ2-1; TRBD2 aligns across 11 bases. Germline-derived CDR1 and CDR2 are SGHRS and YFSETQ. This CDR3 has 16 amino acids. Trimming cost V 3 bases and J 9 bases; bases outside gene matches: 11. CDR3 bases: TGCGCCAGCAGCTACATAGCGGGAGGGCCTAGTATTGAGCAGTTCTTC. Translation gives CASSYIAGGPSIEQFF.

This clone has only one observation. This sequence joins TRBV7-9 and TRBJ2-3; unclear D gene. CDR1 is SEHNR and CDR2 is FQNEAQ in the germline V gene (reference sequence). Deletions cut 2 bases from V and 6 bases from J, with 15 bases between. The CDR3 runs 15 residues. The CDR3 protein is CASSLPLRVGDTQYF. As DNA, the CDR3 is TGTGCCAGCAGCTTACCCCTTAGGGTTGGGGATACGCAGTATTTT. Filled out from reference TRBV7-9 and TRBJ2-3, the complete variable domain reads DTGVSQNPRHKITKRGQNVTFRCDPISEHNRLYWYRQTLGQGPEFLTYFQNEAQLEKSRLLSDRFSAERPKGSFSTLEIQRTEQGDSAMYLCASSLPLRVGDTQYFGPGTRLTVL.

The chain combines TRBV6-6 with TRBJ2-7, with a possible D match to TRBD2 (5 bases). CDR3 length: 13 residues. V was trimmed by 2 bases and J by 2 bases, leaving 7 bases between them. Per the germline V gene, CDR1 is MNHNY and CDR2 is SVGAGI (reference sequence). This CDR3 is CASSYGRAYEQYF. CDR3 DNA: TGTGCCAGCAGTTACGGGCGGGCCTACGAGCAGTACTTC.

In nucleotides, the CDR3 is TGCGCCAGCAGCGGGGACGGGACAGCTACAGATACGCAGTATTTT. This encodes CASSGDGTATDTQYF. The chain carries TRBV5-1 and TRBJ2-3, with 7 bases identical to TRBD1. Germline V gene lookup returns CDR1 SGHRS and CDR2 YFSETQ. The CDR3 has 15 amino acids. V gave up 4 bases and J gave up 3 bases; unmatched junction bases: 8.

The chain joins TRBV7-2 to TRBJ1-1; D is unclear. V was pared by 2 bases and J by 1 base, with 5 bases between. In germline, CDR1 is SGHTA, CDR2 FQGNSA. The CDR3 sequence is 13 residues long. The CDR3 region is CASSLPENTEAFF. The CDR3 DNA follows: TGTGCCAGCAGCTTACCGGAGAACACTGAAGCTTTCTTT.

The chain has TRBV6-6 and TRBJ2-1; D unresolved. This CDR3 comprises 13 residues. Germline-derived CDR1 and CDR2 are MNHNY and SVGAGI (reference sequence). The V end lost 6 bases, the J end lost 7 bases, and 13 bases lay between the germline ends. The CDR3 DNA follows: TGTGCCAGCAGACTAAGTTCGGCTAATGAGCAGTTCTTC. Protein: CASRLSSANEQFF.

This chain uses TRBV10-1 with TRBJ2-2; no firm D call. Trimming cost V 6 bases and J 2 bases, with 10 bases left between them. Germline V gene sequence: CDR1 WNHNN, CDR2 SYGVQD (reference sequence). The CDR3 has 14 residues. The CDR3 region is CASSGRENTGELFF. The DNA of the CDR3 is TGCGCCAGCAGCGGACGAGAAAACACCGGGGAGCTGTTTTTT.

This clone was found a few times. This sequence joins TRBV29-1 and TRBJ2-5, with no clear D. The CDR3 runs 12 residues. In germline, CDR1 is SQVTM, CDR2 ANQGSEA. V lost 4 bases and J 0 bases, leaving 6 bases between the germline ends. The CDR3 region has the DNA TGCAGCGTTGGAAGCAACCAAGAGACCCAGTACTTC. Protein product: CSVGSNQETQYF.

This chain connects TRBV18 to TRBJ2-7; 14 bases fit TRBD2. This CDR3 has 16 residues. Germline values: CDR1 KGHSH, CDR2 LQKENI. V dropped 5 bases and J dropped 5; count of bases not matched to a gene: 8. The DNA of the CDR3 is TGTGCCAGCTCAGGCAAGGGACTAGCGGGAGCCGACGAGCAGTACGTC. Its translation is CASSGKGLAGADEQYV.

The chain recombines TRBV27 with TRBJ2-2; TRBD2 matches 13 bases. Germline CDR1 is MNHEY and CDR2 is SMNVEV (reference sequence). V dropped 5 bases and J dropped 4; count of bases not matched to a gene: 7. CDR3 size: 17 residues. The CDR3: CASSVAGTSGVTGELFF. CDR3 DNA: TGTGCCAGCAGTGTAGCCGGGACTAGCGGGGTCACCGGGGAGCTGTTTTTT.

This chain uses TRBV10-2 with TRBJ2-7; a possible D gene is TRBD2 (5 bases). Per germline, CDR1 WSHSY and CDR2 SAAADI. V gave up 6 bases and J gave up 3 bases, with 15 bases separating them. The CDR3 totals 14 residues. The CDR3 region is CASRDPGLNYEQYV. CDR3 bases: TGCGCCAGCAGAGATCCAGGACTGAACTACGAGCAGTACGTC.

V is TRBV6-5 and J is TRBJ2-7; no clear D. The V gene lost 2 bases and the J gene lost 0 bases, with 14 bases spanning the gap. There are 16 residues in the CDR3. Germline V gives CDR1 MNHEY, CDR2 SVGAGI. This chain's CDR3 is CASSYNERPSSYEQYF. As DNA, the CDR3 is TGTGCCAGCAGTTACAACGAACGTCCGAGCTCCTACGAGCAGTACTTC.

As DNA, the CDR3 is TGTGCCAGCAGCTTAGGTCAAGGGACCTTTAATTCACCCCTCCACTTT. Encoded protein: CASSLGQGTFNSPLHF. The J gene is TRBJ1-6, the V gene TRBV13, with D possibly TRBD1 on 5 matching bases. CDR3 length: 16 residues. V was cut by 0 bases and J by 6 bases, with 12 bases left in between. The germline V gene has CDR1 PRHDT and CDR2 FYEKMQ (reference sequence).

V is TRBV7-2 and J is TRBJ1-1, with unresolved D. Trimming took 4 bases from V and 7 from J, leaving 13 bases between them. This CDR3 is built from 13 residues. CDR1 is SGHTA and CDR2 is FQGNSA in the germline V gene. CDR3 sequence reads: CASSYGRYDEAFF. The CDR3 nucleotides are TGTGCCAGCAGCTACGGACGGTACGATGAAGCTTTCTTT.

CDR3 bases: TGTGCCAGCAGTGTCAGGGCAGGGGAGACCCAGTACTTC. Protein: CASSVRAGETQYF. This chain links TRBV7-2 with TRBJ2-5, with TRBD1 as a possible D gene (5 bases). Trimming left V 6 bases short and J 5 bases short, with 13 bases between. CDR1 SGHTA and CDR2 FQGNSA come from the germline V gene. CDR3 length: 13 amino acids.

The rearrangement joins TRBV4-1 to TRBJ1-4, with a weak D call TRBD1 (5 bases). Between the trimmed V and J ends, which lost 1 base and 5 bases, there was a span of 11 bases. In germline, CDR1 is MGHRA, CDR2 YSYEKL. This CDR3 spans 15 amino acids. The CDR3 sequence is CASSQGGGWNEKLFF. As DNA, the CDR3 is TGCGCCAGCAGCCAAGGCGGGGGGTGGAATGAAAAACTGTTTTTT.

This chain joins TRBV19 and TRBJ2-7, with TRBD1 as a possible D gene (5 bases). Germline V gene data show CDR1 as LNHDA and CDR2 as SQIVND (reference sequence). V was cut by 3 bases and J by 0 bases, with 12 bases left in between. This CDR3 is built from 15 residues. The CDR3 coding sequence is TGTGCCAGTAGTATTCAGACAGACTTCTCCTACGAGCAGTACTTC. Translated, it gives CASSIQTDFSYEQYF.

The chain recombines TRBV11-3 with TRBJ1-4; D unclear. The germline V gene encodes CDR1 SGHNT and CDR2 YENEEA. This CDR3 is 13 amino acids long. Deletions cut 3 bases from V and 7 bases from J, with 9 bases between. CDR3 sequence reads: CASSFWAGEKLFF. In nucleotides, the CDR3 is TGTGCCAGCAGCTTTTGGGCTGGTGAAAAACTGTTTTTT.

This chain uses TRBV19 with TRBJ2-3; 7 nucleotides align to TRBD2. The germline V gene has CDR1 LNHDA and CDR2 SQIVND (reference sequence). This CDR3 has 15 residues. The V gene end was trimmed by 3 bases and the J gene end by 1 base; junction bases not matched to a gene: 4. The DNA of the CDR3 is TGTGCCAGTAGTATTGGCGGGGGAGGCACAGATACGCAGTATTTT. This sequence encodes CASSIGGGGTDTQYF.

The rearrangement links TRBV7-9 to TRBJ2-7, with D possibly being TRBD1 (5 bases). The CDR3 runs 12 residues. Trimming pared 5 bases from V and 4 bases from J, leaving 9 bases between. The germline gives CDR1 SEHNR, CDR2 FQNEAQ (reference sequence). CDR3 coding DNA: TGTGCCAGCAGCGCACAGGCTTACGAGCAGTACTTC. Translating it yields CASSAQAYEQYF. The whole variable domain, remainder taken from reference TRBV7-9 and TRBJ2-7, is DTGVSQNPRHKITKRGQNVTFRCDPISEHNRLYWYRQTLGQGPEFLTYFQNEAQLEKSRLLSDRFSAERPKGSFSTLEIQRTEQGDSAMYLCASSAQAYEQYFGPGTRLTVT.

This chain uses TRBV15 with TRBJ2-1; the D gene could be TRBD1 or TRBD2 (7 bases each). The CDR3 has 17 residues. Trimming removed 2 bases at V and 6 bases at J, with 20 bases between. The germline gives CDR1 LNHNV, CDR2 YYDKDF (reference sequence). CDR3 coding DNA: TGTGCCACCAGCAGACCAGGGACTGCAGGGGGGGGCAATGAGCAGTTCTTC. Encoded protein: CATSRPGTAGGGNEQFF.